One and the same sample provided the 32 T cell receptor beta chains below, sequenced in a study of human T cells and chemical hapten exposure. Time point in this sample: patch test 2, 6 weeks after DPC sensitization. As to treatment: therapeutic diphenylcyclopropenone sensitization with weekly scalp DPC. A single record per CDR3 protein comes from TCRdb applying MiXCR to the RACE reads. The table includes a few hundred thousand distinct CDR3 sequences, about 6% detected once. The sample consisted of whole blood, taken in connection with sensitization to the hapten diphenylcyclopropenone (DPC). All receptors come from a woman in her late teens or twenties with alopecia areata. Some clones in this sample may be carry-over from other donors' samples.

This rearrangement joins TRBV20-1 to TRBJ2-1; TRBD2 matches 9 bases. CDR3 length: 14 residues. From germline, CDR1 is DFQATT and CDR2 SNEGSKA (reference sequence). Trimming at V came to 5 bases and at J to 6 bases, leaving 8 bases not matched to a gene. The CDR3 nucleotides read TGCAGTGCTTCTTTGACTAGCGGACCCAATGAGCAGTTCTTC. Encoded protein: CSASLTSGPNEQFF.

The chain links TRBV7-9 to TRBJ1-4, with TRBD1 matching 10 bases. The germline V gene has CDR1 SEHNR and CDR2 FQNEAQ (reference sequence). This CDR3 is built from 16 residues. Trimming cost V 5 bases and J 1 base; bases outside gene matches: 4. The CDR3 protein is CASSPGTGVTNEKLFF. In DNA form, the CDR3 reads TGTGCCAGCAGCCCCGGGACAGGGGTAACTAATGAAAAACTGTTTTTT.

The chain's CDR3 is CASRAGTNYGYTF. In DNA form, the CDR3 reads TGTGCCAGCCGAGCCGGGACAAACTATGGCTACACCTTC. V and J are TRBV18 and TRBJ1-2; D possibly corresponds to TRBD1 (6 bases). The germline V and J ends were trimmed by 8 bases and 2 bases, with 12 bases remaining between them. This CDR3 is 13 amino acids long. Germline V gives CDR1 KGHSH, CDR2 LQKENI.

This clonotype has at least ten counts. The V call is TRBV20-1, the J call TRBJ1-1; 10 bases match TRBD1. Germline V lookup: CDR1 DFQATT, CDR2 SNEGSKA (reference sequence). The junction had 9 bases not matched to a gene; V was cut back by 7 bases and J by 1 base. This CDR3 has 15 amino acids. The CDR3, as DNA: TGCAGTGTTCGACTCGGGGACAGGGGGAACACTGAAGCTTTCTTT. Its protein is CSVRLGDRGNTEAFF.

There are many counts of this clonotype. In nucleotides, the CDR3 is TGTGCCATCAGTGAGCTTTCCCGCACAGATACGCAGTATTTT. Translating it yields CAISELSRTDTQYF. The genes are TRBV10-3 and TRBJ2-3; D gene unclear. Trimming stripped 2 bases from V and 1 base from J, with 7 bases between. The V gene's germline CDR1 is ENHRY and CDR2 SYGVKD. This CDR3 has 14 residues.

In this sample, this clonotype turned up many times. The V call is TRBV12-3 or TRBV12-4, the J call TRBJ1-5; 12 nucleotides agree with TRBD1. V lost 6 bases to trimming and J lost 5 bases; unmatched junction nucleotides: 2. The CDR3 sequence is 14 residues long. The CDR3 loop reads CASRGDRGHQPQHF. The CDR3 nucleotides are TGTGCCAGCAGGGGGGACAGGGGGCATCAGCCCCAGCATTTT.

This clonotype has at least ten counts. V gene TRBV10-3 combines with J gene TRBJ2-3, with D tentatively TRBD2 (6 bases). The germline V and J ends were trimmed by 3 bases and 1 base, with 11 bases remaining between them. The germline V gene encodes CDR1 ENHRY and CDR2 SYGVKD. The CDR3 contains 15 residues. As DNA, the CDR3 is TGTGCCATCAGTGATGTCGGCGGGGGCACAGATACGCAGTATTTT. Translated, it gives CAISDVGGGTDTQYF.

This clonotype was counted a few times. This sequence joins TRBV6-2 or TRBV6-3 and TRBJ2-2; D might be TRBD2 (6 bases). This CDR3 region has 15 residues. From germline, CDR1 is MNHEY and CDR2 SVGEGT. The V end was cut by 2 bases, the J end by 5 bases, with 12 bases between. The CDR3 region is CASSYGGVGTGELFF. CDR3 DNA: TGTGCCAGCAGTTACGGCGGGGTTGGGACCGGGGAGCTGTTTTTT.

This clonotype has just a few counts. The chain links TRBV12-3 or TRBV12-4 to TRBJ1-5; D uncertain. Trimming cost V 3 bases and J 7 bases, with 7 bases left between them. The CDR3 runs to 12 residues. CDR3 in amino acids: CASSLVWQPQHF. CDR3 DNA sequence: TGTGCCAGCAGTTTGGTATGGCAGCCCCAGCATTTT.

This clonotype was observed at least ten times. J is TRBJ1-2 and V is TRBV7-2, with D maybe TRBD1 (5 bases). The CDR3 runs 14 residues. CDR1 is SGHTA, CDR2 FQGNSA, per germline. The ends were cut back, 3 bases at V and 7 bases at J, with 15 bases in the middle. For the CDR3, the DNA is TGTGCCAGCAGCTTCGGGGGATATCGGTCTGGCTACACCTTC. The encoded protein is CASSFGGYRSGYTF.

This sequence joins TRBV5-5 and TRBJ2-3; D gene ambiguous. This CDR3 comprises 14 residues. The V and J ends lost 6 bases and 7 bases respectively, with 18 bases between them. Germline V gene lookup returns CDR1 SGHKS and CDR2 YYEKEE (reference sequence). CDR3 sequence (DNA): TGTGCCAGCAATCGACTCCTCGGGCTAAATACGCAGTATTTT. Translating gives CASNRLLGLNTQYF.

The sample holds a few counts of this clonotype. J is TRBJ1-1 and V is TRBV7-2; maybe TRBD1 (6 bases). Germline V gene data show CDR1 as SGHTA and CDR2 as FQGNSA. This CDR3 has 16 amino acids. Trimming shortened V by 5 bases and J by 1 base, and 17 bases separated the two germline ends. DNA of the CDR3: TGTGCCAGCAGCCCAGGTGTCAGGGGAGGGAACACTGAAGCTTTCTTT. This encodes CASSPGVRGGNTEAFF.

This clonotype was observed many times. This chain joins TRBV2 and TRBJ1-2; D not certain. V dropped 6 bases and J dropped 0 bases, with 8 bases sitting between them. The CDR3 covers 13 residues. Germline V gene data show CDR1 as SNHLY and CDR2 as FYNNEI. The CDR3 sequence is CASRPDANYGYTF. The CDR3 bases are TGTGCCAGCAGGCCCGACGCTAACTATGGCTACACCTTC.

This clonotype was detected a few times. The gene calls are TRBV19 and TRBJ2-3; no clear D. The CDR3 loop spans 11 amino acids. CDR1 and CDR2 (germline): LNHDA, SQIVND (reference sequence). V was trimmed by 11 bases and J by 6 bases, leaving 12 bases between them. DNA for the CDR3: TGTGCCTCAAGATGGTCTGATACGCAGTATTTT. This translates into CASRWSDTQYF.

This chain links TRBV11-2 with TRBJ1-1; D gene unclear. CDR3 length: 13 amino acids. Germline V gene data show CDR1 as SGHAT and CDR2 as FQNNGV. V lost 10 bases, J lost 3 bases, and 15 bases lay in between. The DNA of the CDR3 is TGTGCCACCGGAAATTTACTTCACACTGAAGCTTTCTTT. As protein: CATGNLLHTEAFF.

The chain recombines TRBV7-9 with TRBJ2-7, with D tentatively TRBD2 (7 bases). The CDR3 spans 14 residues. Germline assignment: CDR1 SEHNR and CDR2 FQNEAQ (reference sequence). V shed 8 bases and J shed 1 base, with 15 bases lying between them. CDR3 bases: TGTGCCAGCCAGGCGGGGGCCGTGTCCTACGAGCAGTACTTC. It codes for CASQAGAVSYEQYF.

This clonotype came up many times. The chain uses TRBV20-1 and TRBJ1-1; TRBD1 matches at 7 bases. CDR3 length: 15 amino acids. J was trimmed by 3 bases and V by 0 bases; bases with no gene match: 7. Germline V CDR1 and CDR2: DFQATT, SNEGSKA (reference sequence). CDR3 sequence reads: CSARDIRGRDTEAFF. CDR3 bases: TGCAGTGCTAGAGATATAAGGGGGCGCGACACTGAAGCTTTCTTT.

This clonotype has ten or more counts. The V call is TRBV7-3, the J call TRBJ2-1; a weak D match, TRBD2 (7 bases). The V gene lost 5 bases and the J gene lost 5 bases, with 19 bases spanning the gap. The V gene's germline CDR1 is SGHTA and CDR2 FQGTGA. The length of the CDR3 is 16 residues. The CDR3 spells CASSRGAGASDNEQFF. As DNA, the CDR3 is TGTGCCAGCAGCCGAGGGGCGGGGGCGAGCGACAATGAGCAGTTCTTC.

This clonotype was detected only a few times. This rearrangement joins TRBV7-9 to TRBJ1-4; D is undetermined. This CDR3 has 16 residues. V was shortened by 1 base and J by 0 bases, with 9 bases between the two germline ends. Germline lookup yields CDR1 SEHNR and CDR2 FQNEAQ (reference sequence). In DNA, the CDR3 is TGTGCCAGCAGCTTAGTTATGGTCGCAACTAATGAAAAACTGTTTTTT. Amino acids: CASSLVMVATNEKLFF. The full variable domain, with the rest looked up from reference TRBV7-9 and TRBJ1-4, is DTGVSQNPRHKITKRGQNVTFRCDPISEHNRLYWYRQTLGQGPEFLTYFQNEAQLEKSRLLSDRFSAERPKGSFSTLEIQRTEQGDSAMYLCASSLVMVATNEKLFFGSGTQLSVL.

This clonotype was seen many times. The genes are TRBV27 and TRBJ1-1; no definite D call. This CDR3 is 13 amino acids long. CDR1 is MNHEY and CDR2 is SMNVEV in the germline V gene (reference sequence). V shed 2 bases and J shed 1 base, with 5 bases lying between them. CDR3 sequence: CASSLDKNTEAFF. As DNA, the CDR3 is TGTGCCAGCAGTTTAGATAAGAACACTGAAGCTTTCTTT.

The chain recombines TRBV3-1 with TRBJ2-2; D remains ambiguous. This CDR3 has 12 residues. Per the germline V gene, CDR1 is LGHDT and CDR2 is YNNKEL (reference sequence). Deletions cut 4 bases from V and 5 bases from J, with 5 bases between. CDR3 sequence: CASSPVTGELFF. The CDR3 DNA reads TGTGCCAGCAGCCCAGTAACCGGGGAGCTGTTTTTT.

This clonotype turned up a few times. The rearrangement uses TRBV10-3 and TRBJ1-6; TRBD1 might be the D (6 bases). Deletions cut 6 bases from V and 8 bases from J, with 14 bases between. Germline V gives CDR1 ENHRY, CDR2 SYGVKD. This CDR3 comprises 14 residues. In DNA form, the CDR3 reads TGTGCCATCAGGGCCACAGGGAGGGATTCACCCCTCCACTTT. Amino acid sequence: CAIRATGRDSPLHF.

This clonotype has a count of ten or more. The V and J genes are TRBV6-5 and TRBJ2-7; D not certain. The CDR3 loop spans 13 amino acids. V lost 8 bases and J lost 4, with 15 bases in between. Germline values: CDR1 MNHEY, CDR2 SVGAGI. The CDR3: CASSEPNLYEQYF. For the CDR3, the DNA is TGTGCCAGCTCCGAACCCAACCTTTACGAGCAGTACTTC.

This clonotype showed up just a few times. The V gene is TRBV20-1, the J gene TRBJ1-1; 7 positions agree with TRBD1. The CDR3 totals 13 residues. Germline V gene lookup returns CDR1 DFQATT and CDR2 SNEGSKA (reference sequence). Unmatched junction bases numbered 2, after V lost 3 bases and J lost 1 base. CDR3 protein: CSAREGANTEAFF. The CDR3 nucleotides are TGCAGTGCTAGGGAGGGGGCGAACACTGAAGCTTTCTTT.

This clonotype was counted ten times or more. This chain joins TRBV4-1 and TRBJ2-1; the D is unclear. The CDR3 runs 12 residues. The germline gives CDR1 MGHRA, CDR2 YSYEKL. Deletions cut 4 bases from V and 4 bases from J, with 5 bases between. The CDR3 DNA is TGCGCCAGCAGCCTTAGATACAATGAGCAGTTCTTC. This codes for CASSLRYNEQFF.

This clonotype was counted only a few times. CDR3 sequence reads: CASSSAGGLYSPLHF. In DNA form, the CDR3 reads TGTGCCAGCAGTTCGGCAGGGGGCCTCTATTCACCCCTCCACTTT. V and J are TRBV6-6 and TRBJ1-6; TRBD1 matches at 8 bases. Germline V lookup: CDR1 MNHNY, CDR2 SVGAGI (reference sequence). V lost 4 bases and J lost 8; bases outside the gene matches: 7. The CDR3 spans 15 residues.

This clonotype was detected a few times. V usage is TRBV29-1 and J usage is TRBJ2-3, with a possible D match to TRBD2 (6 bases). The CDR3 sequence is 17 residues long. Germline V gene data show CDR1 as SQVTM and CDR2 as ANQGSEA. V shed 5 bases and J shed 0 bases, with 21 bases lying between them. CDR3 protein: CSVRVVLASASTDTQYF. CDR3 in DNA: TGCAGCGTTCGGGTCGTGCTGGCTAGCGCTAGCACAGATACGCAGTATTTT.

The table lists this clonotype with many counts. The rearrangement links TRBV9 to TRBJ1-2, with D unclear. V was clipped by 0 bases and J by 3 bases, with 9 bases between them. This CDR3 spans 14 amino acids. Germline-derived CDR1 and CDR2 are SGDLS and YYNGEE. The DNA for the CDR3 is TGTGCCAGCAGCGTAGAAGACGGAGACTATGGCTACACCTTC. Amino acids: CASSVEDGDYGYTF.

This clonotype was observed a few times. CDR3 coding DNA: TGCAGTGCTATTAAACAGGACAATCAGCCCCAGCATTTT. Its translation: CSAIKQDNQPQHF. The chain couples TRBV20-1 to TRBJ1-5, with D possibly matching TRBD1 (5 bases). CDR3 length equals 13 residues. The V and J ends lost 4 bases and 3 bases respectively, with 10 bases between them. The germline gives CDR1 DFQATT, CDR2 SNEGSKA (reference sequence).

This chain connects TRBV5-1 to TRBJ2-1; 8 positions agree with TRBD1. The CDR3 has 12 amino acids. V trimming: 4 bases; J trimming: 6 bases; junction bases outside the gene matches: 0. Per germline, CDR1 SGHRS and CDR2 YFSETQ. CDR3 sequence (DNA): TGCGCCAGCAGCACAGGGGGCAATGAGCAGTTCTTC. This gives the protein CASSTGGNEQFF.

This rearrangement joins TRBV6-1 to TRBJ2-7; D gene uncertain. CDR3 length equals 15 residues. V gave up 2 bases and J gave up 2 bases, with 13 bases separating them. Germline loops: CDR1 MNHNS, CDR2 SASEGT. The CDR3 sequence: CASSERRGWTYEQYF. Here the CDR3 DNA reads TGTGCCAGCAGTGAACGGCGTGGGTGGACCTACGAGCAGTACTTC.

This clonotype was observed a few times. The gene calls are TRBV28 and TRBJ1-2; tentative D call: TRBD1 (5 bases). V lost 6 bases and J lost 1, with 12 bases in between. CDR3 length equals 14 residues. Germline V lookup: CDR1 MDHEN, CDR2 SYDVKM. Here the CDR3 reads CASRRGGINYGYTF. The DNA for the CDR3 is TGTGCCAGCAGGCGCGGGGGTATTAACTATGGCTACACCTTC.